The 9 T cell receptor beta chains listed next were all sequenced from one sample in a study of OX40 agonist ivuxolimab in advanced cancers. The data were produced by immunoSEQ multiplex PCR, yet TCRdb's version contains in-frame clones alone and is incomplete. The profile covers tens of thousands of clones, with roughly 88% appearing a single time and 1.1% taken by the ten largest. Sample: CD4+ or CD8+ T cells sorted from blood, taken in a trial of the OX40 agonist ivuxolimab. The receptor source for this set is an adult with an advanced solid tumor such as melanoma, head and neck, liver or kidney cancer.

The rearrangement links TRBV19 to TRBJ1-2; unclear D gene. Germline V gene lookup returns CDR1 LNHDA and CDR2 SQIVND (reference sequence). The ends were cut back, 5 bases at V and 0 bases at J, with 7 bases in the middle. The CDR3 totals 13 residues. DNA for the CDR3: TGTGCCAGTAGTTTCCGAGCTAACTATGGCTACACCTTC. This translates into CASSFRANYGYTF. The whole variable domain, remainder taken from reference TRBV19 and TRBJ1-2, is DGGITQSPKYLFRKEGQNVTLSCEQNLNHDAMYWYRQDPGQGLRLIYYSQIVNDFQKGDIAEGYSVSREKKESFPLTVTSAQKNPTAFYLCASSFRANYGYTFGSGTRLTVV.

The chain uses TRBV27 and TRBJ2-2; D is perhaps TRBD2 (6 bases). Trimming stripped 2 bases from V and 6 bases from J, with 13 bases between. CDR1 MNHEY and CDR2 SMNVEV come from the germline V gene (reference sequence). The CDR3 length is 15 residues. The CDR3 sequence is CASSLVGGRPGELFF. The CDR3 region has the DNA TGTGCCAGCAGTTTAGTTGGGGGGAGGCCCGGGGAGCTGTTTTTT.

There are a few counts of this clone. V usage is TRBV28 and J usage is TRBJ2-7, with D maybe TRBD1 (6 bases). The germline gives CDR1 MDHEN, CDR2 SYDVKM. V shed 8 bases and J shed 2 bases, with 13 bases lying between them. The CDR3 is made up of 13 amino acids. In DNA, the CDR3 is TGTGCCAGCGCCGGGACAAACACCTACGAGCAGTACTTC. Amino acids: CASAGTNTYEQYF.

As DNA, the CDR3 is TGTGCCATCAGTAGGACTAGCGGGGGGGCCACCTTAACCACAGATACGCAGTATTTT. This codes for CAISRTSGGATLTTDTQYF. The rearrangement joins TRBV10-3 to TRBJ2-3; 15 bases are shared with TRBD2. CDR3 length equals 19 residues. Looked up from germline, CDR1 is ENHRY and CDR2 is SYGVKD. Trimming cost V 5 bases and J 2 bases; bases outside gene matches: 11.

The CDR3 nucleotides read TGTGCCAGCAGTCACCTAGGACAGGGTGAGAGGAACACTGAAGCTTTCTTT. Translating it yields CASSHLGQGERNTEAFF. The chain couples TRBV27 to TRBJ1-1; 8 bases agree with TRBD1. Losses at the gene ends were 5 bases for V and 1 base for J; bases not matched to a gene: 12. The germline V gene encodes CDR1 MNHEY and CDR2 SMNVEV (reference sequence). The CDR3 sequence is 17 residues long.

This sequence joins TRBV7-9 and TRBJ2-2, with D perhaps matching TRBD2 (5 bases). V lost 2 bases and J 0 bases, leaving 13 bases between the germline ends. Germline loops: CDR1 SEHNR, CDR2 FQNEAQ (reference sequence). This CDR3 has 17 amino acids. CDR3 DNA: TGTGCCAGCAGCTTAAGCTGGGGAGCCCCGAACACCGGGGAGCTGTTTTTT. Residues: CASSLSWGAPNTGELFF. Combining the CDR3 with reference TRBV7-9 and TRBJ2-2 gives the whole variable domain DTGVSQNPRHKITKRGQNVTFRCDPISEHNRLYWYRQTLGQGPEFLTYFQNEAQLEKSRLLSDRFSAERPKGSFSTLEIQRTEQGDSAMYLCASSLSWGAPNTGELFFGEGSRLTVL.

V gene TRBV7-6 combines with J gene TRBJ2-7, with 9 bases lining up with TRBD1. The V and J ends lost 3 bases and 6 bases, in that order; junction bases with no gene match: 15. From germline, CDR1 is SGHVS and CDR2 FNYEAQ. This CDR3 comprises 17 residues. The CDR3 DNA reads as TGTGCCAGCAGCTTTTCGACCCAAGGACAGGGGACGGGCGAGCAGTACTTC. Amino acid sequence: CASSFSTQGQGTGEQYF. Looking up the rest from reference TRBV7-6 and TRBJ2-7 gives the full variable domain: GAGVSQSPRYKVTKRGQDVALRCDPISGHVSLYWYRQALGQGPEFLTYFNYEAQQDKSGLPNDRFSAERPEGSISTLTIQRTEQRDSAMYRCASSFSTQGQGTGEQYFGPGTRLTVT.

J is TRBJ1-2 and V is TRBV7-9; 7 bases are shared with TRBD1. Trimming at V came to 5 bases and at J to 8 bases, leaving 5 bases not matched to a gene. Per germline, CDR1 SEHNR and CDR2 FQNEAQ (reference sequence). The CDR3 runs 12 residues. The CDR3, as DNA: TGTGCCAGCAGCCCGGGACAGCCAGGCTACACCTTC. Its protein is CASSPGQPGYTF. Full variable domain (rest looked up from reference TRBV7-9 and TRBJ1-2): DTGVSQNPRHKITKRGQNVTFRCDPISEHNRLYWYRQTLGQGPEFLTYFQNEAQLEKSRLLSDRFSAERPKGSFSTLEIQRTEQGDSAMYLCASSPGQPGYTFGSGTRLTVV.

The CDR3 here is CASIPQGNTGELFF. DNA of the CDR3: TGTGCCAGTATTCCGCAGGGAAACACCGGGGAGCTGTTTTTT. The chain is built from TRBV19 and TRBJ2-2, with D maybe TRBD1 (5 bases). Germline V gene sequence: CDR1 LNHDA, CDR2 SQIVND (reference sequence). V lost 7 bases and J lost 2, with 11 bases in between. This CDR3 is 14 amino acids long.